This TCR beta chain stems from a study of CD8+ T cells in alopecia areata. The study's findings and limits: Scalp data also include sequences from resident alphabeta T cells of normal skin.

RNA was extracted and reverse transcribed into cDNA as the sequencing template. Profiling relied on immunoSEQ multiplex PCR, and the TCRdb table lists in-frame clones only, not all of them. This sample yields some 110,000 clones, of which roughly three fifths are seen a single time; 12% belongs to the top ten. Treatment here: oral pan-JAK inhibitor, 5-10 mg twice daily. Points on this clone: The antigen is undetermined.

The sequence was obtained from a human donor with alopecia areata. Sample: CD8+ T cells sorted from blood, taken at week 24, from a patient treated with tofacitinib.

The CDR3 nucleotides read TGCGCCAGCAGCTCACCCGGGACAGGGAGCTACGAGCAGTACTTC. This gives the protein CASSSPGTGSYEQYF. The chain employs TRBV5-1 and TRBJ2-7; TRBD1 matches at 9 bases. In germline, CDR1 is SGHRS, CDR2 YFSETQ. The CDR3 has 15 amino acids. Trimming at V came to 3 bases and at J to 3 bases, leaving 7 bases not matched to a gene.